This T cell receptor beta chain was obtained from a study of cytomegalovirus exposure and HLA in healthy donors listed by TCRdb under 2017. Looking at the study overall: According to a later analysis, one platform produced both the 110 or so validation repertoires and the roughly 650 repertoires of the first cohort. The study was designed to test whether signatures of past pathogen exposure could be identified by cataloging public T cell receptors. A separate validation cohort of approximately 120 different subjects was used in addition to the roughly 700-subject first cohort. To predict cytomegalovirus infection status, the study combined high-throughput TCR immunosequencing, statistical association of individual TCRs with disease status, and machine learning.

Relative to germline, V is missing 4 bases and J is missing 0 bases, with 7 bases of the junction outside any gene match. Including the terminal cysteine and phenylalanine, the CDR3 comprises 16 residues. This entry keeps only the CDR3 DNA: 48 bases, framed from base 1. As encoded in the germline V gene, CDR1 is SGHDT while CDR2 is YYEEEE. The paper's findings and limits, for the study overall: A later analysis had no HLA typing for the validation cohort, so co-occurrence there was scored across all 110 or so repertoires. In vitro tests confirmed that a few of the cytomegalovirus-associated TCR beta chains recognize cytomegalovirus antigens. Of the cluster scores, about 94% were above 0 in a later analysis, which found that TCRs clustered in the first cohort also tended to co-occur in the approximately 130 validation repertoires. It was suggested by the authors that the approach could potentially be generalized to other disease states and immunological phenotypes. Across donors, most TCR sequences were observed very rarely, whereas some public TCRs were present in many individuals. Cytomegalovirus status was reported to be diagnosed by the classifier with high specificity and sensitivity in both the original and validation cohorts. The study gave a list of about 150 TCR beta chains associated with cytomegalovirus.

The receptor library was made with the immunoSEQ multiplex PCR assay. As for the original processing: A statistical classification framework was built for diagnosing cytomegalovirus status from the catalog of TCR beta chain sequences. TCRdb obtained this table from immuneACCESS and retained in-frame rearrangements with V and J assigned. These tables miss some clones; where compared with another copy, unresolved V genes account for less than half of the shortfall, and the remainder is unexplained. V and J calls plus clone size are reproduced from that table; the DNA served to infer D and trimming. The sample table holds roughly 43,000 clones, of which roughly nine tenths were seen once. The ten largest clonotypes hold 5% to 6% of the sample. Regarding this clone: Its antigen is unknown. Base quality data are lacking; no much larger clone is found one base away.

The donors were included in the validation cohort of around 120 subjects, a group kept apart from the approximately 700-subject first cohort. This clonotype was sampled from a man between 18 and 29 years old in good health and CMV-seronegative. Sequences were obtained from PBMCs. The chain was built from TRBV5-6 and TRBJ1-3; 7 middle bases align to TRBD1. CDR3 sequence: CASSAGQRNSGNTIYF. Here is the DNA: TGTGCCAGCAGCGCGGGACAGCGGAACTCTGGAAACACCATATATTTT.